The rows below give T cell receptor beta chains drawn from one sample of a study of STAT5B mutations in CD4+ large granular lymphocyte leukemia. Assay used: immunoSEQ multiplex PCR; TCRdb lists only in-frame clones, some missing. The sample consists of about 32,000 clones, about 71% of them appearing once. Source material: CD4+ T cells from blood buffy coats. The receptors derive from a human donor in good health. CDR3s include the opening cysteine and the closing phenylalanine or tryptophan. The D gene is left open where the match is weak. Rows may omit the clone size; those that give it use once, few, many or a size class.

clone size	D gene	V gene	J gene	CDR3 DNA	CDR3 protein
-	-	TRBV5-5	TRBJ1-1	TGTGCCAGCAGCTCGATGTTGGCCACTGAAGCTTTCTTT	CASSSMLATEAFF
-	TRBD1	TRBV11-2	TRBJ1-2	TGTGCCAGCAGTCCACTCGGGACAGGGGGCGGTGGCTACACCTTC	CASSPLGTGGGGYTF
once	TRBD2	TRBV5-4	TRBJ2-3	TGTGCCAGCAGCTTGGGTAGCGGGGGGAGCACAGATACGCAGTATTTT	CASSLGSGGSTDTQYF
-	-	TRBV10-3	TRBJ2-1	TGTGCCATCGTCCAGAATCTCGGGGGCGGTGAGCAGTTCTTC	CAIVQNLGGGEQFF
once	TRBD1	TRBV7-2	TRBJ2-7	TGTGCCAGCAGCCCCTCAACAGGGGGGCTCTTCGAGCAGTACTTC	CASSPSTGGLFEQYF
-	-	TRBV7-6	TRBJ1-6	TGTGCCAGCAGCCTGGGCTTGGGGAATTCACCCCTCCACTTT	CASSLGLGNSPLHF
-	TRBD2	TRBV18	TRBJ2-3	TGTGCCAGCTCACGATTGACTAGCGGGGGAAAGACAGATACGCAGTATTTT	CASSRLTSGGKTDTQYF
few	TRBD1	TRBV4-1	TRBJ1-5	TGCGCCAGCAGCCAAGATCTCACCGGGACAGGACGATATTTT	CASSQDLTGTGRYF
-	TRBD2	TRBV5-1	TRBJ2-2	TGCGCCAGCAGCTTTGGGGCGGGGGGGCCGTGGAACACCGGGGAGCTGTTTTTT	CASSFGAGGPWNTGELFF
-	TRBD2	TRBV6-1	TRBJ2-3	TGTGCCGGATCCGGGGGCGGGGGGGCCGGTACGCAGTATTTT	CAGSGGGGAGTQYF
-	TRBD1	TRBV5-5	TRBJ1-6	TGTGCCAGCAGCACGTCCGGGACAGGGGGATCACCCCTCCACTTT	CASSTSGTGGSPLHF
-	TRBD1	TRBV11-2	TRBJ1-1	TGTGCCAGCAGCCCGCGTACCACAGGGGGCTCTTGGAACACTGAAGCTTTCTTT	CASSPRTTGGSWNTEAFF
-	-	TRBV7-3	TRBJ1-2	TGTGCCAGCAGCGTCCAACAGGGTGATGGCTACACCTTC	CASSVQQGDGYTF
-	TRBD1	TRBV19	TRBJ1-2	TGTGCCAGTAGTATTTTGGAGGGTGACAGGGGACGCGGCTACACCTTC	CASSILEGDRGRGYTF
-	-	TRBV19	TRBJ1-5	TGTGCCAGTTCCCCCTGGGGGGGAGAAGCCAATCAGCCCCAGCATTTT	CASSPWGGEANQPQHF
-	-	TRBV29-1	TRBJ2-3	TGCAGCGTCGGGGGTGGGGGCACAGATACGCAGTATTTT	CSVGGGGTDTQYF
few	TRBD2	TRBV5-4	TRBJ2-7	TGTGCCAGCAGCCCCGGGACTAATGACGAGCAGTACTTC	CASSPGTNDEQYF
-	TRBD1	TRBV20-1	TRBJ2-3	TGCAGTGCTAAGACAGGGGGGCGGGAGTATTTT	CSAKTGGREYF
-	TRBD1	TRBV19	TRBJ2-7	TGTGCCAGTAGTAGACAGGGTTACGAGCAGTACTTC	CASSRQGYEQYF
-	TRBD2	TRBV30	TRBJ2-7	TGTGCCTGGAGTAGGACTAGCGGGGGGTACGAGCAGTACTTC	CAWSRTSGGYEQYF
few	-	TRBV4-2	TRBJ1-5	TGTGCCAGCAGCCAAGAATTGTCCAGGGAGGATCAGCCCCAGCATTTT	CASSQELSREDQPQHF
few	-	TRBV11-2	TRBJ1-2	TGTGCCAGCAGCTTAGGGTGGGGCTACACCTTC	CASSLGWGYTF
once	-	TRBV5-1	TRBJ2-7	TGCGCCAGCAGTTTCGGAACAGGATCGGGGGAGCAGTACTTC	CASSFGTGSGEQYF
-	-	TRBV2	TRBJ1-5	TGTGCCAGCAGCCGAATGGGCAATCAGCCCCAGCATTTT	CASSRMGNQPQHF
-	-	TRBV29-1	TRBJ1-2	TGCAGCGTCGTTGGATCTTCCGGGGGCTATGGCTACACCTTC	CSVVGSSGGYGYTF
once	-	TRBV5-1	TRBJ1-4	TGCGCCAGCAGCCTTGACTGGGCCATTAATGAAAAACTGTTTTTT	CASSLDWAINEKLFF
-	-	TRBV15	TRBJ1-5	TGTGCCACCAGTCTAAGAGGAGGTGGTTTGGTCCAGCCCCAGCATTTT	CATSLRGGGLVQPQHF
-	-	TRBV2	TRBJ1-2	TGTGCCAGCAGAGGGGAACCAGGGCTAAACTATGGCTACACCTTC	CASRGEPGLNYGYTF
-	-	TRBV28	TRBJ2-6	TGTGCCAGCAGTTTAACGACTGGGGCCAACGTCCTGACTTTC	CASSLTTGANVLTF
-	-	TRBV10-3	TRBJ2-5	TGTGCCATCAGTGAGTCGGCCCCAGGGAAAAAAGAGACCCAGTACTTC	CAISESAPGKKETQYF
-	-	TRBV4-1	TRBJ2-5	TGCGCCAGCAGCCGAGGAGGGGGCCCGGAGACCCAGTACTTC	CASSRGGGPETQYF
-	-	TRBV28	TRBJ1-2	TGTGCCAGCGGACGTCCAGGGTATGGCTACACCTTC	CASGRPGYGYTF
-	TRBD1	TRBV30	TRBJ1-5	TGTGCCTGGAGAGGACAGGGGATTAGCAATCAGCCCCAGCATTTT	CAWRGQGISNQPQHF
-	-	TRBV28	TRBJ2-1	TGTGCCAGCAGTCGCCCCCATGGGACCGACGGTGAGCAGTTCTTC	CASSRPHGTDGEQFF
-	-	TRBV10-2	TRBJ2-1	TGCGCCAGCAGAGAGACGGGGACCTACAATGAGCAGTTCTTC	CASRETGTYNEQFF
-	-	TRBV11-1	TRBJ2-2	TGTGCCAGCAGCTTATTCCTACTAGGAGTTTCTGGGGAGCTGTTTTTT	CASSLFLLGVSGELFF
-	TRBD2	TRBV4-1	TRBJ2-1	TGCGCCAGCAGCCAAGTCGGTGCGGGAGGGAATGAGCAGTTCTTC	CASSQVGAGGNEQFF
-	-	TRBV7-6	TRBJ1-6	TGTGCCAGCCGGGCGTCCTATAATTCACCCCTCCACTTT	CASRASYNSPLHF
-	-	TRBV28	TRBJ1-5	TGTGCCAGCAGTTTTACAGGGTTACCCCAGCATTTT	CASSFTGLPQHF
-	TRBD2	TRBV10-3	TRBJ2-2	TGTGCCATCAGCCACGGACTAGCCCCTGACACCGGGGAGCTGTTTTTT	CAISHGLAPDTGELFF
-	-	TRBV28	TRBJ2-7	TGTGCCAGCAACGAGGAGGGCTACGAGCAGTACTTC	CASNEEGYEQYF
-	-	TRBV30	TRBJ1-6	TGTGCCTGGGGTGCGGGGACGGGAAATTCACCCCTCCACTTT	CAWGAGTGNSPLHF
-	TRBD2	TRBV4-2	TRBJ2-5	TGTGCCAGCAGCCAAGATGGGGCTAGCGGGGGGGCCCGGGAGACCCAGTACTTC	CASSQDGASGGARETQYF